This T cell receptor beta chain was sequenced in a study of naive and memory T cell subsets. General study results and limits: Possibly reflecting memory cells re-expressing CD45RA, a few larger clonotypes occurred in naive repertoires, especially CD8.

Regarding this clonotype: Antigen unknown.

V gave up 4 bases and J gave up 7 bases, with 16 bases separating them. This CDR3 spans 14 amino acids. Germline V gene lookup returns CDR1 MNHNY and CDR2 SVGAGI (reference sequence). An equimolar mix of two oligonucleotides served as the beta constant-region primer for TRBC1 and TRBC2. Nested alpha and beta constant-region primers with the SP2 primer drove four PCR rounds on ligated cDNA. TCRdb itself ran the UMI-ligation and nested PCR reads through MiXCR, one entry per CDR3 protein. The sample holds approximately 150,000 distinct CDR3 sequences, around 21% seen once. What was sequenced was naive CD8+ T cells from blood. The sequence came from a human donor in good health. This rearrangement joins TRBV6-6 to TRBJ1-2; a weak D match, TRBD1 (6 bases). CDR3 in amino acids: CASSFNNRASGYTF. In nucleotides, the CDR3 is TGTGCCAGCAGTTTTAACAACAGGGCTAGTGGCTACACCTTC.